This T cell receptor (beta chain) was obtained from a study of identical twins. Study-wide results and caveats: The study drew conclusions from cross-sectional statistical analysis, not from following the same donors. Insertion counts were lower in abundant cord blood beta clonotypes, a trend that memory repertoires did not show. An excess of low generation probability was shown by twin-shared out-of-frame alpha sequences.

Worth noting for this clonotype: No antigen is known for it.

This CDR3 is 16 amino acids long. Germline-derived CDR1 and CDR2 are MDHEN and SYDVKM. V was clipped by 5 bases and J by 4 bases, with 18 bases between them. TCRdb reanalysed the 5' RACE reads using MiXCR and keeps one entry per CDR3 protein. The table includes around 250,000 distinct CDR3 sequences, approximately 12% detected once. The data were also submitted as part of a second study, on yellow fever vaccine responses in identical twins.

Sequences were obtained from memory (CD45RO+) T cells sorted from blood. The sequence came from a woman aged 18-29 years in good health. This chain connects TRBV28 to TRBJ2-1; D might be TRBD1 (7 bases). The CDR3 protein is CASSLIQGGAYNEQFF. CDR3 nucleotide sequence: TGTGCCAGCAGTCTTATCCAGGGGGGTGCTTACAATGAGCAGTTCTTC. Full variable domain (missing parts from reference TRBV28 and TRBJ2-1): DVKVTQSSRYLVKRTGEKVFLECVQDMDHENMFWYRQDPGLGLRLIYFSYDVKMKEKGDIPEGYSVSREKKERFSLILESASTNQTSMYLCASSLIQGGAYNEQFFGPGTRLTVL.